This entry lists 29 T cell receptor beta chains sequenced from one sample in a study of shared clonotypes between healthy human individuals. Sequenced by immunoSEQ multiplex PCR; TCRdb stores in-frame clones only, minus some. The sample holds about 2.4 million clones, over 85% seen once. The sequencing input was naive CD4+ T cells from PBMCs. Subset reported: CD45RA+ positively selected. The receptors were gathered from a man aged 18 to 30 in good health. Some clones in this sample may be carry-over from other donors' samples.

The genes are TRBV7-3 and TRBJ2-5; TRBD2 agrees at 11 bases. Germline CDR1 is SGHTA and CDR2 is FQGTGA. The CDR3 is 15 amino acids. The V gene end was trimmed by 5 bases and the J gene end by 5 bases; junction bases not matched to a gene: 7. The chain's CDR3 is CASSPRLAGRETQYF. The CDR3 DNA follows: TGTGCCAGCAGCCCTCGACTAGCGGGAAGGGAGACCCAGTACTTC. Combining the CDR3 with reference TRBV7-3 and TRBJ2-5 gives the whole variable domain GAGVSQTPSNKVTEKGKYVELRCDPISGHTALYWYRQSLGQGPEFLIYFQGTGAADDSGLPNDRFFAVRPEGSVSTLKIQRTERGDSAVYLCASSPRLAGRETQYFGPGTRLLVL.

V and J are TRBV2 and TRBJ2-2, with D possibly being TRBD2 (6 bases). Germline V gene sequence: CDR1 SNHLY, CDR2 FYNNEI. The CDR3 runs to 14 residues. V lost 3 bases and J 4 bases, leaving 9 bases between the germline ends. CDR3 residues: CASSEEGTTGELFF. CDR3 DNA sequence: TGTGCCAGCAGTGAGGAGGGGACCACCGGGGAGCTGTTTTTT.

This clone was observed a few times. CDR3 sequence reads: CASSERGRNTEAFF. The CDR3 region has the DNA TGTGCCAGCAGTGAAAGGGGTAGAAACACTGAAGCTTTCTTT. The chain recombines TRBV6-4 with TRBJ1-1, with D perhaps matching TRBD1 (5 bases). V lost 3 bases and J 2 bases, leaving 10 bases between the germline ends. This CDR3 contains 14 residues. Germline V gene sequence: CDR1 MRHNA, CDR2 SNTAGT.

This clone was detected once. The chain recombines TRBV10-3 with TRBJ2-7; D is possibly TRBD2 (5 bases). Between the trimmed V and J ends, which lost 8 bases and 6 bases, there was a span of 14 bases. CDR3 length: 12 residues. The germline gives CDR1 ENHRY, CDR2 SYGVKD. CDR3 DNA: TGTGCCATCGGGAGAACTGGTCCCGAGCAGTACTTC. Encoded protein: CAIGRTGPEQYF.

The chain uses TRBV29-1 and TRBJ1-5; D call uncertain. Germline assignment: CDR1 SQVTM and CDR2 ANQGSEA. The CDR3 has 14 residues. The V gene lost 4 bases and the J gene lost 0 bases, with 10 bases spanning the gap. The CDR3 DNA sequence: TGCAGCGTTGTCTACGGAAATAGCAATCAGCCCCAGCATTTT. This codes for CSVVYGNSNQPQHF.

This chain joins TRBV28 and TRBJ2-4; maybe TRBD1 (6 bases). The CDR3 is 15 amino acids. Trimming left V 3 bases short and J 0 bases short, with 9 bases between. Per germline, CDR1 MDHEN and CDR2 SYDVKM. This chain's CDR3 is CASSFGQIAKNIQYF. The CDR3 bases are TGTGCCAGCAGTTTCGGACAGATAGCCAAAAACATTCAGTACTTC.

This clone came up a few times. The J gene is TRBJ1-5, the V gene TRBV2, with D tentatively TRBD1 (6 bases). The CDR3 is 16 amino acids. Germline V lookup: CDR1 SNHLY, CDR2 FYNNEI. V gave up 0 bases and J gave up 2 bases, with 11 bases separating them. This chain's CDR3 is CASSEAVAGGNQPQHF. CDR3 in DNA: TGTGCCAGCAGTGAAGCGGTCGCAGGGGGCAATCAGCCCCAGCATTTT.

In this sample, this clone turned up a few times. The chain recombines TRBV19 with TRBJ2-1; D possibly matches TRBD1 or TRBD2 (6 bases each). The CDR3 length is 14 residues. Germline V gene sequence: CDR1 LNHDA, CDR2 SQIVND (reference sequence). Trimming stripped 8 bases from V and 3 bases from J, with 14 bases between. CDR3 sequence reads: CASRGGTIYNEQFF. The CDR3 bases are TGTGCCAGTCGAGGGGGGACAATCTACAATGAGCAGTTCTTC.

V gene TRBV28 combines with J gene TRBJ1-5; D is possibly TRBD1 (5 bases). V lost 4 bases and J lost 0, with 10 bases in between. CDR1 MDHEN and CDR2 SYDVKM come from the germline V gene. The CDR3 length is 15 residues. In nucleotides, the CDR3 is TGTGCCAGCAGTTGGGGGGGTCATAGCAATCAGCCCCAGCATTTT. Its protein is CASSWGGHSNQPQHF. Using reference TRBV28 and TRBJ1-5 for the parts outside the CDR3, the full variable domain is DVKVTQSSRYLVKRTGEKVFLECVQDMDHENMFWYRQDPGLGLRLIYFSYDVKMKEKGDIPEGYSVSREKKERFSLILESASTNQTSMYLCASSWGGHSNQPQHFGDGTRLSIL.

J is TRBJ2-3 and V is TRBV11-2; no firm D call. The germline V gene has CDR1 SGHAT and CDR2 FQNNGV. V was pared by 3 bases and J by 0 bases, with 13 bases between. This CDR3 is 16 amino acids long. The chain's CDR3 is CASSLTGTSSTDTQYF. CDR3 coding DNA: TGTGCCAGCAGCTTGACTGGAACTTCTAGCACAGATACGCAGTATTTT.

CDR3 bases: TGTGCCAGCAGCCAAGAACACCACATGAACACTGAAGCTTTCTTT. This encodes CASSQEHHMNTEAFF. The rearrangement uses TRBV4-2 and TRBJ1-1; D is uncertain. Germline-derived CDR1 and CDR2 are LGHNA and YNFKEQ. Between the trimmed V and J ends, which lost 0 bases and 0 bases, there was a span of 8 bases. The CDR3 totals 15 residues.

The chain links TRBV7-2 to TRBJ2-7, with TRBD1 identical over 9 bases. The CDR3 runs 16 residues. V lost 4 bases to trimming and J lost 3 bases; unmatched junction nucleotides: 10. Germline loops: CDR1 SGHTA, CDR2 FQGNSA. The CDR3 DNA is TGTGCCAGCAGCTCTCCGCGGGGACAGGGATTCTACGAGCAGTACTTC. Protein: CASSSPRGQGFYEQYF.

This rearrangement joins TRBV5-5 to TRBJ2-5, with 8 bases aligning to TRBD2. Germline loops: CDR1 SGHKS, CDR2 YYEKEE (reference sequence). The CDR3 is 15 residues long. Losses at the gene ends were 9 bases for V and 5 bases for J; bases not matched to a gene: 15. CDR3 coding DNA: TGTGCCACCAAACAGGATCCGGGGGGGTTGGAGACCCAGTACTTC. Encoded protein: CATKQDPGGLETQYF.

The chain is built from TRBV7-8 and TRBJ2-7, with D perhaps assigned TRBD1 or TRBD2 (6 bases each). Germline V CDR1 and CDR2: SGHVS, FQNEAQ. The V end lost 5 bases, the J end lost 3 bases, and 14 bases lay between the germline ends. This CDR3 contains 14 residues. CDR3 region: CASSQGGTVYEQYF. The DNA of the CDR3 is TGTGCCAGCAGCCAAGGGGGGACGGTCTACGAGCAGTACTTC.

This clone was detected only once. DNA of the CDR3: TGCGCCAGCAGCTTAGGGGCCGGCCGGGGCTACACCTTC. As protein: CASSLGAGRGYTF. V and J are TRBV5-1 and TRBJ1-2, with D perhaps matching TRBD1 (5 bases). CDR1 and CDR2 from the germline V gene are SGHRS and YFSETQ. V lost 2 bases and J lost 8, with 13 bases in between. The CDR3 covers 13 residues.

This clone was seen more than once but under ten times. The same CDR3 arises from other DNA sequences in this sample as well. This chain joins TRBV5-1 and TRBJ1-1; 7 nucleotides match TRBD1. The CDR3 is made up of 14 amino acids. V shed 5 bases, J shed 0 bases, and the junction held 4 bases outside the gene matches. Germline V lookup: CDR1 SGHRS, CDR2 YFSETQ. CDR3 protein: CASSPTGMNTEAFF. For the CDR3, the DNA is TGCGCCAGCAGTCCGACAGGGATGAACACTGAAGCTTTCTTT.

The V gene is TRBV6-6, the J gene TRBJ1-2; D ambiguous. Deletions cut 6 bases from V and 7 bases from J, with 9 bases between. This CDR3 spans 11 amino acids. Germline V CDR1 and CDR2: MNHNY, SVGAGI (reference sequence). The CDR3 sequence: CASSPGSGYTF. DNA of the CDR3: TGTGCCAGCAGCCCTGGATCTGGCTACACCTTC.

The chain is built from TRBV11-2 and TRBJ1-5; 11 bases line up with TRBD1. CDR3 length equals 17 residues. J was trimmed by 2 bases and V by 5 bases; bases with no gene match: 8. Germline lookup yields CDR1 SGHAT and CDR2 FQNNGV. CDR3 sequence: CASSTGQGADGNQPQHF. The CDR3 bases are TGTGCCAGCAGCACAGGACAGGGGGCGGATGGCAATCAGCCCCAGCATTTT.

The genes are TRBV6-5 and TRBJ1-4; D possibly corresponds to TRBD1 (6 bases). Germline values: CDR1 MNHEY, CDR2 SVGAGI. Trimming left V 5 bases short and J 4 bases short, with 14 bases between. The CDR3 totals 15 residues. CDR3 DNA sequence: TGTGCCAGCAGTCAAACGGACAGACGTAATGAAAAACTGTTTTTT. Its translation: CASSQTDRRNEKLFF.

In this sample, this clone turned up once. This chain connects TRBV28 to TRBJ1-4, with D perhaps TRBD1 (5 bases). Trimming cost V 4 bases and J 8 bases, with 14 bases left between them. Per the germline V gene, CDR1 is MDHEN and CDR2 is SYDVKM. CDR3 length equals 14 residues. The CDR3 region has the DNA TGTGCCAGCAGTTGGGGCGGGGAGGGGGAAAAACTGTTTTTT. Residues: CASSWGGEGEKLFF.

The chain is built from TRBV5-1 and TRBJ2-5; 8 nucleotides align to TRBD2. V lost 0 bases and J lost 1; bases outside the gene matches: 5. Germline assignment: CDR1 SGHRS and CDR2 YFSETQ. The CDR3 spans 16 residues. Here the CDR3 reads CASSLVLSGSQETQYF. In DNA, the CDR3 is TGCGCCAGCAGCTTGGTTTTGAGCGGGAGCCAAGAGACCCAGTACTTC.

The rearrangement joins TRBV7-9 to TRBJ2-2; no clear D gene. V was cut by 3 bases and J by 1 base, with 15 bases left in between. Germline V CDR1 and CDR2: SEHNR, FQNEAQ (reference sequence). The CDR3 runs to 17 residues. As DNA, the CDR3 is TGTGCCAGCAGCTTGTTGTTCCAAGGGTTGAACACCGGGGAGCTGTTTTTT. Residues: CASSLLFQGLNTGELFF.

The CDR3 spells CASSLGLGRNNEQFF. The CDR3, as DNA: TGTGCCAGCAGCTTAGGGCTCGGCAGGAACAATGAGCAGTTCTTC. This sequence joins TRBV7-8 and TRBJ2-1; D is ambiguous. The CDR3 is 15 amino acids. The V gene lost 1 base and the J gene lost 5 bases, with 12 bases spanning the gap. Germline CDR1 is SGHVS and CDR2 is FQNEAQ. Variable domain in full (rest from reference TRBV7-8 and TRBJ2-1): GAGVSQSPRYKVAKRGQDVALRCDPISGHVSLFWYQQALGQGPEFLTYFQNEAQLDKSGLPSDRFFAERPEGSVSTLKIQRTQQEDSAVYLCASSLGLGRNNEQFFGPGTRLTVL.

Note on this clone: Other nucleotide sequences from this sample produce the same CDR3. V gene TRBV5-4 combines with J gene TRBJ2-3; perhaps TRBD1 as D (6 bases). Trimming shortened V by 3 bases and J by 3 bases, and 8 bases separated the two germline ends. There are 13 residues in the CDR3. Germline V gives CDR1 SGHNT, CDR2 YYREEE (reference sequence). The CDR3 protein is CASSSTGTDTQYF. CDR3 in DNA: TGTGCCAGCAGCTCTACAGGGACAGATACGCAGTATTTT.

V usage is TRBV6-1 and J usage is TRBJ1-2; no firm D call. V was cut by 6 bases and J by 6 bases, with 20 bases left in between. Germline-derived CDR1 and CDR2 are MNHNS and SASEGT. There are 15 residues in the CDR3. This CDR3 reads CASSVLIMAADGYTF. The CDR3, as DNA: TGTGCCAGCAGCGTACTTATCATGGCAGCGGATGGCTACACCTTC.

V usage is TRBV10-3 and J usage is TRBJ2-7, with D possibly being TRBD1 or TRBD2 (5 bases each). CDR1 ENHRY and CDR2 SYGVKD come from the germline V gene. CDR3 length: 16 residues. V dropped 1 base and J dropped 1 base, with 14 bases sitting between them. CDR3 in DNA: TGTGCCATCAGTGAGTGGGCCACAGAGGGGTCCTACGAGCAGTACTTC. This encodes CAISEWATEGSYEQYF.

The chain uses TRBV2 and TRBJ2-7, with D possibly TRBD1 on 7 matching bases. This CDR3 region has 15 residues. The ends were cut back, 5 bases at V and 0 bases at J, with 14 bases in the middle. Germline V gene data show CDR1 as SNHLY and CDR2 as FYNNEI. The CDR3 protein is CASSKNRGGSYEQYF. The CDR3 coding sequence is TGTGCCAGCAGTAAAAACAGGGGAGGCTCCTACGAGCAGTACTTC.

This clone was found once. The rearrangement joins TRBV5-6 to TRBJ2-7; the match to TRBD1 covers 7 bases. The junction had 13 bases not matched to a gene; V was cut back by 4 bases and J by 6 bases. The CDR3 runs to 15 residues. CDR1 is SGHDT, CDR2 YYEEEE, per germline. The CDR3 nucleotides are TGTGCCAGCAGCCGAATCCGGGACAGACCCTCCGAGCAGTACTTC. This codes for CASSRIRDRPSEQYF.

The rearrangement joins TRBV28 to TRBJ2-5; weak D call: TRBD1 (6 bases). The CDR3 runs 15 residues. V dropped 8 bases and J dropped 0 bases, with 16 bases sitting between them. In germline, CDR1 is MDHEN, CDR2 SYDVKM. CDR3 coding DNA: TGTGCCAGCGCTCCGGCAGGGGCCAACCAAGAGACCCAGTACTTC. Its protein is CASAPAGANQETQYF.